The 17 T cell receptor beta chains listed next were all sequenced from one sample in a study of type 1 regulatory T cells. What these receptors recognize is not known. TCRdb re-called the reads through MiXCR, storing one row per CDR3 protein. The sample carries about 42,000 distinct CDR3 sequences, 12% recorded once. Sequenced material: cultured non-Tr1 T cells, either the whole culture or a sorted T cell fraction (not recorded which). These TCRs come from a human donor in good health.

The genes are TRBV5-1 and TRBJ1-6; D call uncertain. Between the trimmed V and J ends, which lost 1 base and 6 bases, there was a span of 8 bases. The CDR3 sequence is 14 residues long. Germline assignment: CDR1 SGHRS and CDR2 YFSETQ. The CDR3, as DNA: TGCGCCAGCAGCTTGAGAGGGCCTAATTCACCCCTCCACTTT. Its translation: CASSLRGPNSPLHF.

The chain joins TRBV18 to TRBJ2-2; D uncertain. There are 14 residues in the CDR3. Trimming stripped 5 bases from V and 4 bases from J, with 11 bases between. CDR1 is KGHSH and CDR2 is LQKENI in the germline V gene. CDR3 DNA: TGTGCCAGCTCATCTGACTGGAGCACCGGGGAGCTGTTTTTT. Its translation is CASSSDWSTGELFF.

This clonotype has a count of ten or more. V usage is TRBV3-1 and J usage is TRBJ2-1; 11 positions agree with TRBD2. J gave up 5 bases and V 4 bases, and 16 bases lay outside the gene matches. The CDR3 has 19 amino acids. Germline V gene sequence: CDR1 LGHDT, CDR2 YNNKEL (reference sequence). The chain's CDR3 is CASSRVFWPTSGVDNEQFF. As DNA, the CDR3 is TGTGCCAGCAGCCGAGTCTTCTGGCCGACTAGCGGGGTCGACAATGAGCAGTTCTTC.

At least ten counts were recorded for this clonotype. This sequence joins TRBV20-1 and TRBJ2-1; 9 nucleotides agree with TRBD2. Trimming cost V 2 bases and J 3 bases; bases outside gene matches: 8. The CDR3 extends over 16 amino acids. The germline gives CDR1 DFQATT, CDR2 SNEGSKA (reference sequence). Here the CDR3 reads CSARMASGTYYNEQFF. CDR3 coding DNA: TGCAGTGCTAGAATGGCTAGCGGGACATACTACAATGAGCAGTTCTTC.

V and J are TRBV5-1 and TRBJ2-7, with no clear D. The V and J ends lost 0 bases and 3 bases respectively, with 16 bases between them. CDR1 and CDR2 from the germline V gene are SGHRS and YFSETQ. The CDR3 has 16 amino acids. For the CDR3, the DNA is TGCGCCAGCAGCTTGGCCCTGGGTACTTACGACTACGAGCAGTACTTC. Its translation is CASSLALGTYDYEQYF.

This clonotype was seen a few times. The chain is built from TRBV12-3 or TRBV12-4 and TRBJ2-6, with D unclear. The CDR3 runs to 15 residues. V lost 3 bases and J lost 1, with 7 bases in between. This chain's CDR3 is CASSLRESGANVLTF. DNA of the CDR3: TGTGCCAGCAGTTTGCGAGAATCTGGGGCCAACGTCCTGACTTTC.

This clonotype showed up just a few times. The chain joins TRBV7-2 to TRBJ2-2; 10 bases align to TRBD2. Trimming removed 3 bases from V and 4 bases from J; junction bases left unmatched: 5. This CDR3 comprises 16 residues. Germline V gene lookup returns CDR1 SGHTA and CDR2 FQGNSA. CDR3 sequence reads: CASSFRSGRATGELFF. In DNA, the CDR3 is TGTGCCAGCAGCTTTAGGAGCGGGAGGGCCACCGGGGAGCTGTTTTTT.

This clonotype has at least ten counts. The chain combines TRBV6-1 with TRBJ1-2, with 8 bases identical to TRBD1. The junction had 6 bases not matched to a gene; V was cut back by 6 bases and J by 3 bases. The CDR3 has 14 residues. Germline lookup yields CDR1 MNHNS and CDR2 SASEGT. Written as DNA, the CDR3 is TGTGCCAGCAGAAGGGCGACAGGGGACTATGGCTACACCTTC. It translates to CASRRATGDYGYTF.

This chain uses TRBV7-8 with TRBJ1-2; 9 bases are shared with TRBD1. V dropped 3 bases and J dropped 6; count of bases not matched to a gene: 2. Germline CDR1 SGHVS, CDR2 FQNEAQ. CDR3 length: 13 amino acids. CDR3 region: CASSLGQGNGYTF. The CDR3 DNA follows: TGTGCCAGCAGCTTGGGACAGGGTAATGGCTACACCTTC. Supplemented by reference TRBV7-8 and TRBJ1-2, the full variable domain reads GAGVSQSPRYKVAKRGQDVALRCDPISGHVSLFWYQQALGQGPEFLTYFQNEAQLDKSGLPSDRFFAERPEGSVSTLKIQRTQQEDSAVYLCASSLGQGNGYTFGSGTRLTVV.

There are many counts of this clonotype. V usage is TRBV7-8 and J usage is TRBJ1-6; TRBD1 is a possible D gene (6 bases). CDR3 length equals 14 residues. V was trimmed by 5 bases and J by 6 bases, leaving 11 bases between them. In germline, CDR1 is SGHVS, CDR2 FQNEAQ. CDR3 coding DNA: TGTGCCAGCAGCGCCGGACAGCTTAATTCACCCCTCCACTTT. Translating gives CASSAGQLNSPLHF.

The table lists this clonotype with many counts. The V and J genes are TRBV9 and TRBJ2-5; D possibly uses TRBD1 or TRBD2 (5 bases each). V dropped 4 bases and J dropped 2 bases, with 12 bases sitting between them. Looked up from germline, CDR1 is SGDLS and CDR2 is YYNGEE. CDR3 length: 14 amino acids. CDR3 DNA: TGTGCCAGCAGCTGGGGGACCTTACAAGAGACCCAGTACTTC. Translated: CASSWGTLQETQYF.

This clonotype was seen only a few times. The chain links TRBV10-3 to TRBJ2-7; D may match TRBD1 or TRBD2 (5 bases each). This CDR3 comprises 17 residues. Trimming shortened V by 0 bases and J by 2 bases, and 17 bases separated the two germline ends. Germline-derived CDR1 and CDR2 are ENHRY and SYGVKD. As DNA, the CDR3 is TGTGCCATCAGTGAGTCTTTTAGTGGACTGGGGGCCTACGAGCAGTACTTC. It codes for CAISESFSGLGAYEQYF.

This clonotype was picked up a small number of times. The V call is TRBV3-1, the J call TRBJ1-1; D not certain. Trimming left V 2 bases short and J 5 bases short, with 12 bases between. Germline values: CDR1 LGHDT, CDR2 YNNKEL (reference sequence). CDR3 length equals 14 residues. The CDR3 region is CASSQSGRGTEAFF. In nucleotides, the CDR3 is TGTGCCAGCAGCCAAAGTGGGCGAGGTACTGAAGCTTTCTTT.

This clonotype was picked up a small number of times. The V and J genes are TRBV21-1 and TRBJ2-7. TRBV21-1 has pseudogene status. This CDR3 spans 13 amino acids. CDR3 loop: CASSKEESYEQYF. CDR3 coding DNA: TGTGCCAGCAGCAAAGAGGAGTCCTACGAGCAGTACTTC.

This clonotype has just a few counts. CDR3 in DNA: TGCAGTGCTAGCAGCCGAGAAGAGACCCAGTACTTC. It yields the protein CSASSREETQYF. This sequence joins TRBV20-1 and TRBJ2-5; D gene uncertain. CDR3 length equals 12 residues. Between the trimmed V and J ends, which lost 3 bases and 3 bases, there was a span of 8 bases. The germline V gene encodes CDR1 DFQATT and CDR2 SNEGSKA (reference sequence).

This clonotype was recorded at least ten times. The chain joins TRBV2 to TRBJ1-6, with D possibly matching TRBD1 (6 bases). V lost 5 bases and J 5 bases, leaving 16 bases between the germline ends. CDR1 and CDR2 (germline): SNHLY, FYNNEI. There are 16 residues in the CDR3. The CDR3, as DNA: TGTGCCAGCAGTCTAAACGGGACACCAAATAATTCACCCCTCCACTTT. It codes for CASSLNGTPNNSPLHF.

This clonotype was counted at least ten times. The chain uses TRBV5-1 and TRBJ1-2; 7 bases agree with TRBD1. V shed 4 bases and J 1 base; nucleotides not matched to a gene: 4. The CDR3 is 14 amino acids. Germline lookup yields CDR1 SGHRS and CDR2 YFSETQ. CDR3 nucleotide sequence: TGCGCCAGCAGCCCGGCAGGGGGTAACTATGGCTACACCTTC. Translation gives CASSPAGGNYGYTF.